A selection of T cell receptor beta chains follows, all from one sample in a study of human T cells and chemical hapten exposure. TCRdb fed the RACE reads into MiXCR, producing one record per CDR3 protein. The sample holds nearly 350,000 distinct CDR3 sequences, about 7% seen once. This material consisted of whole blood, taken in connection with sensitization to the hapten diphenylcyclopropenone (DPC). Receptors originate from a woman aged 18 to 35 with alopecia areata. Some clones in this sample may be carry-over from other donors' samples. CDR3s leave out the opening cysteine and the closing phenylalanine or tryptophan. The order of the fields is J gene, V gene, CDR3 length, CDR3 protein.

>TRBJ2-7|TRBV27|16
ASSLYGERGSPSYEQY
>TRBJ1-6|TRBV6-5|12
ASRRQGKDSPLH
>TRBJ2-7|TRBV29-1|10
SVAEGGNEQY
>TRBJ1-5|TRBV6-1|12
ASSEFGPYQPQH
>TRBJ1-1|TRBV28|13
ASGGTGHMNTEAF
>TRBJ2-4|TRBV27|17
ASSLSGTGGFIRENIQY
>TRBJ1-1|TRBV28|13
ASSGDREVRTEAF
>TRBJ2-3|TRBV7-2|14
ASSRDSSGGGDTQY
>TRBJ1-2|TRBV12-3/TRBV12-4|12
ASRAGTGNYGYT
>TRBJ1-4|TRBV18|13
ASSPRDTKWEKLF
>TRBJ1-6|TRBV5-1|14
ASSLYRAGLNSPLH
>TRBJ1-1|TRBV29-1|11
SAETGSNTEAF
>TRBJ1-3|TRBV7-8|14
ASSLLVGSSGNTIY
>TRBJ2-5|TRBV20-1|11
SASVDRGETQY
>TRBJ2-3|TRBV25-1|13
ASSESGARTDTQY